Listed below are T cell receptor beta chains from one sample, sequenced in a study of graft-versus-host responses after intestinal transplantation. Profiling relied on immunoSEQ multiplex PCR, and the TCRdb table lists in-frame clones only, not all of them. The table records around 43,000 clones, roughly 90% of them present only once. This sample comprised PBMCs, obtained 524 days after transplant. The receptors were sampled from a human patient who received an intestinal transplant, so some T cells may come from the graft donor. The CDR3 runs from the conserved cysteine through the conserved F or W. D genes are given only for firm matches. Size values are once, few and many counts, or a class for expanded clones, and some rows have none.

v_call	clone_size	d_call	j_call	cdr3_nt	cdr3_aa
TRBV6-1	NA	TRBD2	TRBJ2-1	TGTGCCAGCAGTGAAGGGACTAGCGGATACAATGAGCAGTTCTTC	CASSEGTSGYNEQFF
TRBV25-1	NA	NA	TRBJ1-2	TGTGCCAGCAGTACTCTAGGGAACTATGGCTACACCTTC	CASSTLGNYGYTF
TRBV18	NA	TRBD1	TRBJ1-1	TGTGCCAGCTCACCTTCAGGGACAGTAAACACTGAAGCTTTCTTT	CASSPSGTVNTEAFF
TRBV7-3	NA	TRBD1	TRBJ1-5	TGTGCCAGCAGCTTAAGGCGGACAGGGGCAAGCAATCAGCCCCAGCATTTT	CASSLRRTGASNQPQHF
TRBV6-5	NA	NA	TRBJ2-3	TGTGCCAGCATATTATCGGGTAGACTCACAGATACGCAGTATTTT	CASILSGRLTDTQYF
TRBV5-5	NA	NA	TRBJ2-1	TGTGTCGGAGGGGGCGCCTACAATGAGCAGTTCTTC	CVGGGAYNEQFF
TRBV4-1	NA	TRBD2	TRBJ2-5	TGCGCCAGCACCTCCCGGGGGGGAGCGGGAGCGGATCAAGAGACCCAGTACTTC	CASTSRGGAGADQETQYF
TRBV19	NA	NA	TRBJ1-1	TGTGCCAGTAGCCTCGTCGACACTGAAGCTTTCTTT	CASSLVDTEAFF
TRBV6-1	NA	NA	TRBJ2-3	TGTGCCAGCAGTGAACTCGCCGGTTGGGAGTCCAGGGATACGCAGTATTTT	CASSELAGWESRDTQYF
TRBV5-1	NA	TRBD2	TRBJ2-2	TGCGCCAGCAGCTTGAATTGGGAGGGGCTACCGTTTGGGGAGCTGTTTTTT	CASSLNWEGLPFGELFF
TRBV5-1	NA	NA	TRBJ2-7	TGCGCCAGCAGCCCTGGACTGGCTGATTACGAGCAGTACTTC	CASSPGLADYEQYF
TRBV9	NA	NA	TRBJ2-5	TGTGCCAGCAGCGTAGGCAGGCCGGAGACCCAGTACTTC	CASSVGRPETQYF
TRBV11-3	NA	NA	TRBJ2-3	TGTGCCAGCAGCTTAAGCCCAGCCACAGATACGCAGTATTTT	CASSLSPATDTQYF
TRBV10-2	NA	NA	TRBJ2-5	TGCGCCAGCAGTGACGACAGCCAAGAGACCCAGTACTTC	CASSDDSQETQYF
TRBV28	once	TRBD1	TRBJ1-4	TGTGCCAGCAGCGGCCGGACAGGGGGCAATGAAAAACTGTTTTTT	CASSGRTGGNEKLFF
TRBV7-6	NA	NA	TRBJ2-7	TGTGCCAGCAGCCTCGGGACAACTGCTACCTACGAGCAGTACTTC	CASSLGTTATYEQYF
TRBV11-3	NA	NA	TRBJ2-2	TGTGCCAGCAGCTTCCGAATCGGGAACACCGGGGAGCTGTTTTTT	CASSFRIGNTGELFF
TRBV29-1	NA	TRBD1	TRBJ2-7	TGCAGCGCAACCGGGACAGGAGCCTACGAGCAGTACTTC	CSATGTGAYEQYF
TRBV6-1	NA	NA	TRBJ2-7	TGTGCCAGCAGGACCGTTTCTTACGAGCAGTACTTC	CASRTVSYEQYF
TRBV28	few	TRBD1	TRBJ2-1	TGTGCCAGCAGTGAACAGGGGGCCTCCAATGAGCAGTTCTTC	CASSEQGASNEQFF
TRBV7-3	NA	TRBD2	TRBJ2-1	TGTGCCAGCAGCTGGACTAGCGGGAGTATTGAGCAGTTCTTC	CASSWTSGSIEQFF
TRBV4-3	NA	TRBD2	TRBJ2-2	TGCGCCAGCAGCCAAGGACTAGCGGGAGGCACCGGGGAGCTGTTTTTT	CASSQGLAGGTGELFF
TRBV11-2	NA	TRBD2	TRBJ2-5	TGTGCCAGCAGCCTGGGACTAGCGGGAGGGCCTTTAAGGCAAGAGACCCAGTACTTC	CASSLGLAGGPLRQETQYF
TRBV5-5	NA	NA	TRBJ2-3	TGTGCCAGCAGCACGACATCTCCTAGCACAGATACGCAGTATTTT	CASSTTSPSTDTQYF
TRBV4-3	NA	NA	TRBJ1-2	TGCGCCAGCAGCCAAGCAGCACGGGACTATGGCTACACCTTC	CASSQAARDYGYTF
TRBV6-1	NA	NA	TRBJ1-4	TGTGCCAGCAGTGAAGGAGGGGGGTCAAATGAAAAACTGTTTTTT	CASSEGGGSNEKLFF
TRBV28	once	NA	TRBJ2-5	TGTGCCAGCAGTTTGCCCCGGGAGACCCAGTACTTC	CASSLPRETQYF
TRBV28	NA	TRBD1	TRBJ1-2	TGTGCCAGCAGTTTAAACAGGGGGGGAACACCTTATGGCTACACCTTC	CASSLNRGGTPYGYTF
TRBV10-1	NA	NA	TRBJ2-3	TGCGCCAGCAGTGAGTCGGGGCAGGGCACAGATACGCAGTATTTT	CASSESGQGTDTQYF
TRBV19	once	NA	TRBJ1-5	TGTGCCAGTAGTATAGGGGACTTTAGCAATCAGCCCCAGCATTTT	CASSIGDFSNQPQHF
TRBV9	NA	NA	TRBJ1-2	TGTGCCAGCAGTGCGTACAGTGTCTATGGCTACACCTTC	CASSAYSVYGYTF
TRBV29-1	NA	TRBD2	TRBJ2-1	TGCAGCGTTGTGCCGGGACTAGCGGTCTACAATGAGCAGTTCTTC	CSVVPGLAVYNEQFF
TRBV6-5	NA	TRBD1	TRBJ1-1	TGTGCCAGCAGATCAGGGGGCGGCACTGAAGCTTTCTTT	CASRSGGGTEAFF
TRBV28	NA	TRBD1	TRBJ2-7	TGTGCCAGCGATCCGGGACAGGGGTTATACGAGCAGTACTTC	CASDPGQGLYEQYF
TRBV5-1	NA	NA	TRBJ2-7	TGCGCCAGCAGCTTGGAATCCCCCCACTACGAGCAGTACTTC	CASSLESPHYEQYF
TRBV11-3	NA	TRBD2	TRBJ2-1	TGTGCCAGCAGCTCACTAGCGGGGGGCTCCTACAATGAGCAGTTCTTC	CASSSLAGGSYNEQFF
TRBV7-6	NA	NA	TRBJ2-1	TGTGCCAGCAGCCCCCGTGGAACGTCCTACAATGAGCAGTTCTTC	CASSPRGTSYNEQFF
TRBV6-1	NA	TRBD2	TRBJ2-5	TGTGCCAGCAGTGATTGGGGGACTAGCGGGAGGTGGGAGACCCAGTACTTC	CASSDWGTSGRWETQYF
TRBV10-3	NA	NA	TRBJ2-4	TGTGCCACAAGGTACAGGGCCGAAAACATTCAGTACTTC	CATRYRAENIQYF
TRBV7-2	NA	NA	TRBJ2-1	TGTGCCAGCAGCCTGGGTGAAAAGAAGCAGTTCTTC	CASSLGEKKQFF
TRBV6-5	NA	TRBD1	TRBJ2-1	TGTGCCAGCAGTTACGGACAGGGGGCGGGACTGTCTAGATTCTTC	CASSYGQGAGLSRFF
TRBV4-1	NA	NA	TRBJ2-7	TGCGCCAGCAGCCAAGATCTACACGAGCAGTACTTC	CASSQDLHEQYF
TRBV2	NA	TRBD1	TRBJ2-3	TGTGCCAGCCGACGGACAGGGACAGATACGCAGTATTTT	CASRRTGTDTQYF
TRBV21-1	NA	NA	TRBJ1-3	TGTGCCAGCAGTCTGACACAGGACGACTCTGGAAACACCATATATTTT	CASSLTQDDSGNTIYF
TRBV29-1	NA	NA	TRBJ2-5	TGCAGCGTTGAGGACGCAGGAGAGACCCAGTACTTC	CSVEDAGETQYF
TRBV15	NA	NA	TRBJ1-3	TGTGCCACCAGCAGAGACAGGGGCTCTGGAAACACCATATATTTT	CATSRDRGSGNTIYF
TRBV18	NA	TRBD1	TRBJ2-2	TGTGCCAGCTCACCGATCGACAGGGGAACCGGGGAGCTGTTTTTT	CASSPIDRGTGELFF